The T cell receptor (beta chain) described here comes from a study of response to subunit inactivated influenza vaccine. Only a few counts were recorded for this clonotype. Its target is unknown. Study-level points and caveats: With each seasonal influenza vaccination, the authors suggested, few new T cells are recruited.

TCRdb recomputed calls from the RT-PCR reads with MiXCR, one row per CDR3 protein. Altogether over 400,000 distinct CDR3 sequences are present, approximately 11% being singletons, with the ten largest covering over 9.5%. The germline V gene encodes CDR1 LGHNA and CDR2 YNFKEQ. V shed 4 bases, J shed 3 bases, and the junction held 6 bases outside the gene matches. There are 16 residues in the CDR3. The sequencing used PBMCs from blood, collected about 6 weeks after vaccination. The origin of this receptor is a man in his fifties or sixties who received an inactivated influenza vaccine. The chain employs TRBV4-2 and TRBJ2-3; TRBD2 aligns across 11 bases. The CDR3 sequence is CASSPTSGRRTDTQYF. The CDR3 nucleotides are TGTGCCAGCAGCCCTACTAGCGGGAGAAGGACAGATACGCAGTATTTT.